This TCR beta chain was retrieved from a study of cytomegalovirus exposure and HLA in healthy donors. Study-level points and caveats: A later examination showed that TCR association rates differed by HLA locus, with DRB1 most and HLA-C fewest. Apart from CMV serostatus, no immune exposure information was available.

60 Vbeta and 13 Jbeta primers were used in PCR. Assay used: immunoSEQ multiplex PCR; TCRdb lists only in-frame clones, some missing. In total, the table holds about 25,000 clones. About this clone itself: Its cognate antigen is unknown.

The CDR3 has 13 amino acids. Germline CDR1 and CDR2: LNHDA and SQIVND (reference sequence). The V end was cut by 5 bases, the J end by 5 bases, with 10 bases between. This chain connects TRBV19 to TRBJ2-1; D perhaps matches TRBD1 (5 bases). The clonotype originates from a male donor in good health and CMV-seropositive. What was sequenced was PBMCs. This CDR3 is CASSGRADNEQFF. CDR3 bases: TGTGCCAGTAGTGGCAGGGCGGACAATGAGCAGTTCTTC.